This T cell receptor beta chain comes out of a study of shared clonotypes between healthy human individuals. Study results and caveats: It was the non-shared clonotypes that had lower generation probabilities than clonotypes shared by all four donors.

As to this clone: What it recognizes is unknown.

As originally analysed: Owing to the provision of junction-only sequences devoid of quality scores by immunoSEQ, filtering differed. This table comes from immunoSEQ multiplex PCR, and its TCRdb copy is limited to in-frame clones, with some not included. V, J and clone size are those of that table, while D and trimming were read from the DNA. The sample yields millions of clones, less than 95% seen once. Trimming removed 5 bases from V and 3 bases from J; junction bases left unmatched: 4. The CDR3 length is 14 residues. Germline V CDR1 and CDR2: MNHNY, SVGAGI (reference sequence). Naive CD8 cells comprised CD45RO-negative, CCR7-positively selected cells, excluding terminally differentiated effector memory CD45RA+ cells. Those who donated, Caucasian adults without exception, all lived in Nashville, Tennessee.

The chain has TRBV6-6 and TRBJ2-7, with 10 positions matching TRBD1. Source material: naive CD8+ T cells sorted from blood. This sequence was found in a man younger than 30 in good health. The CDR3 DNA is TGTGCCAGCAGTACACGGACAGGGGGCTACGAGCAGTACTTC. It codes for CASSTRTGGYEQYF.